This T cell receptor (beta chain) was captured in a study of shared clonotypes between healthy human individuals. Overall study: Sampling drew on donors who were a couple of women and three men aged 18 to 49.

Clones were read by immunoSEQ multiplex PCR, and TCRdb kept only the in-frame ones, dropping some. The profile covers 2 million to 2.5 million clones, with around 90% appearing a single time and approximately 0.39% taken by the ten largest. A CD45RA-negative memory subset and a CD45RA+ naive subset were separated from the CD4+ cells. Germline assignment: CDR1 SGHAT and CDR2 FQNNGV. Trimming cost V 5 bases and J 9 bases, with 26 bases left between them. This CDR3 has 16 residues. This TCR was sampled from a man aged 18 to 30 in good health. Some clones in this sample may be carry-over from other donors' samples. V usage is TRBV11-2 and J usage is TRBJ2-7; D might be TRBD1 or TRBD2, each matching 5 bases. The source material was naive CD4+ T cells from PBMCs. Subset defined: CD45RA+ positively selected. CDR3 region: CASSAPGTLLQSRQYF. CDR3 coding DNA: TGTGCCAGCAGCGCCCCCGGGACCCTTTTGCAATCGAGGCAGTACTTC.